These T cell receptor beta chains were read from a single sample in a study of blood T cell repertoires in COVID-19. The assay was immunoSEQ multiplex PCR, and TCRdb's table has in-frame clones only and misses some. The sample includes under 100,000 clones, approximately 81% seen only once; the top ten take around 27%. Sequencing was performed on peripheral blood. These TCRs come from an elderly man with active or convalescent COVID-19. Both conserved end residues are part of each CDR3. The D gene is left open where the match is weak. Part of the rows lack a size; the others show once, few, many or a class for expanded clones.

TRBV27	TRBJ1-2	TRBD1	-	TGTGCCAGCAGTTTTCAGGGGGCTGGCTATGGCTACACCTTC	CASSFQGAGYGYTF
TRBV6-5	TRBJ2-5	-	-	TGTGCCAGCAAATACCGAGGGCCGCTGTACTTC	CASKYRGPLYF
TRBV2	TRBJ2-7	TRBD1	-	TGTGCCAGCAGAAGCCCCGGGACAGGGGATTACGAGCAGTACTTC	CASRSPGTGDYEQYF
TRBV29-1	TRBJ1-3	-	-	TGCAGCGTTGAGAGGTCCCTCTCTGGAAACACCATATATTTT	CSVERSLSGNTIYF
TRBV18	TRBJ1-5	-	-	TGTGCCAGCTCACCAGGGGAGAATCAGCCCCAGCATTTT	CASSPGENQPQHF
TRBV29-1	TRBJ2-5	-	-	TGCAGCGGAAAACTGGGGGGAAGAGGGGAGACCCAGTACTTC	CSGKLGGRGETQYF
TRBV3-1/TRBV3-2	TRBJ1-4	-	-	TGTGCCAGCCCTAAGGGGGATTATTTCGCAACTAATGAAAAACTGTTTTTT	CASPKGDYFATNEKLFF
TRBV2	TRBJ1-2	-	-	TGTGCCTCCCAGAGGACTGCCGACTATGGCTACACCTTC	CASQRTADYGYTF
TRBV7-2	TRBJ2-1	TRBD1	-	TGTGCCAGCAGCTCTCAAGGCGGGGCCGGGACAGGGTACAATGAGCAGTTCTTC	CASSSQGGAGTGYNEQFF
TRBV14	TRBJ2-1	-	-	TGTGCCAGCAGCCACAGGAGGTCGTATGAGCAGTTCTTC	CASSHRRSYEQFF
TRBV7-2	TRBJ1-2	-	-	TGTGCCAGCAGCTTAGGGACACCCTATGGCTACACCTTC	CASSLGTPYGYTF
TRBV10-3	TRBJ1-2	-	-	TGTGCCATCAGTGAGTCGCGGGAAACTAACTATGGCTACACCTTC	CAISESRETNYGYTF
TRBV4-1	TRBJ1-2	-	-	TGCGCCAGCAGCCAGTTCGGGTTTCCCTATGGCTACACCTTC	CASSQFGFPYGYTF
TRBV27	TRBJ2-7	TRBD1	-	TGTGCCAGCAGCACACACCGGGACAGTACCTACGAGCAGTACTTC	CASSTHRDSTYEQYF
TRBV5-5	TRBJ2-7	-	few	TGTGCCAGCAGCTTAAGCGCGACAGGCGCTAAACGCGAGCAGTACTTC	CASSLSATGAKREQYF
TRBV28	TRBJ1-2	-	-	TGTGCCAGCAGACTGGCGGGGGGGAACTATGGCTACACCTTC	CASRLAGGNYGYTF
TRBV7-9	TRBJ1-6	TRBD1	-	TGTGCCAGCAGCTTAGGTCCCTACAGGGGCGATTCACCCCTCCACTTT	CASSLGPYRGDSPLHF
TRBV15	TRBJ1-1	TRBD1	-	TGTGCCACCAGCACTGAGACAGGGAGGACTGAAGCTTTCTTT	CATSTETGRTEAFF
TRBV2	TRBJ1-5	TRBD1	-	TGTGCCAGCAGTTGGGGCGGGGCAGGGGGAGCCATTAGCAATCAGCCCCAGCATTTT	CASSWGGAGGAISNQPQHF